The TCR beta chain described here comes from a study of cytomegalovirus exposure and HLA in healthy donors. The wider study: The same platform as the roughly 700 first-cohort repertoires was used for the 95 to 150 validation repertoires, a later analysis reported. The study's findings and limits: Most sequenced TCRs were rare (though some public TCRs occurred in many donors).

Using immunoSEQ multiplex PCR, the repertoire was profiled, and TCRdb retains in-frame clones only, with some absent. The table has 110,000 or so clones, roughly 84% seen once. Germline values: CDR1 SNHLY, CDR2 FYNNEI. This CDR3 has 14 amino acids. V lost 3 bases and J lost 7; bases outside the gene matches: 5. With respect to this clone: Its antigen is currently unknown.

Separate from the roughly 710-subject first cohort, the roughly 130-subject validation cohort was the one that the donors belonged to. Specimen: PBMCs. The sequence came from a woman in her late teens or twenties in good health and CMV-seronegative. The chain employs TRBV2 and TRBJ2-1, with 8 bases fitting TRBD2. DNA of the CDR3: TGTGCCAGCAGTGAGACTAGCGTTGGGAATGAGCAGTTCTTC. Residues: CASSETSVGNEQFF.